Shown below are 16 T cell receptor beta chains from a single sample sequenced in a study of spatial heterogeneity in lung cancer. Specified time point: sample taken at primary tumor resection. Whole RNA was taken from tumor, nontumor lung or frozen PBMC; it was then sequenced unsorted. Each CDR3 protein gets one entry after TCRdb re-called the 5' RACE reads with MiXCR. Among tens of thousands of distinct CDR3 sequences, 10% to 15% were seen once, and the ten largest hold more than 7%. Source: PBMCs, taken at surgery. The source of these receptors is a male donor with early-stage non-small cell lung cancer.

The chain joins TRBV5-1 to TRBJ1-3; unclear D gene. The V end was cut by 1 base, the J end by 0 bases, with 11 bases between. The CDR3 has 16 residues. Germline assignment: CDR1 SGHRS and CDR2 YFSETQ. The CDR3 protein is CASSLLDGSSGNTIYF. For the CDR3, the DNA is TGCGCCAGCAGCTTGCTTGACGGTTCCTCTGGAAACACCATATATTTT.

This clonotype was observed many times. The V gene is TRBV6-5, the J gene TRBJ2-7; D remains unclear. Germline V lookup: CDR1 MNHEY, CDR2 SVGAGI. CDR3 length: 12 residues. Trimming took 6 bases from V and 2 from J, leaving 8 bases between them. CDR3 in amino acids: CASSKGTYEQYF. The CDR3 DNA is TGTGCCAGCAGCAAGGGAACCTACGAGCAGTACTTC.

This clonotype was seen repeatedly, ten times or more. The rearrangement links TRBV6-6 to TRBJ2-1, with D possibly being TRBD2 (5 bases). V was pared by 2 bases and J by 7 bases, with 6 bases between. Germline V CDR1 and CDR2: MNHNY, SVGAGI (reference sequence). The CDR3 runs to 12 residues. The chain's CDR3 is CASSYTGNEQFF. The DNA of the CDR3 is TGTGCCAGCAGTTACACGGGGAATGAGCAGTTCTTC.

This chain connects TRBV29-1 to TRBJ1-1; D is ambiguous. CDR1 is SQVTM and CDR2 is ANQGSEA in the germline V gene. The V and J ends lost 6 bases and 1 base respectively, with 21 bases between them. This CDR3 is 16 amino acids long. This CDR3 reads CSVPRWGTPGNTEAFF. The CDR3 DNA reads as TGCAGCGTCCCCCGGTGGGGAACCCCCGGGAACACTGAAGCTTTCTTT.

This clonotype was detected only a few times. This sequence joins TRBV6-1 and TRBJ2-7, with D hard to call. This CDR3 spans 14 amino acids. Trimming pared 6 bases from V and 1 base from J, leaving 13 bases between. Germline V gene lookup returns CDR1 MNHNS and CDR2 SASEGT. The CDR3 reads CASRIGIRSYEQYF. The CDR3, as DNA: TGTGCCAGCAGGATCGGAATCCGATCCTACGAGCAGTACTTC.

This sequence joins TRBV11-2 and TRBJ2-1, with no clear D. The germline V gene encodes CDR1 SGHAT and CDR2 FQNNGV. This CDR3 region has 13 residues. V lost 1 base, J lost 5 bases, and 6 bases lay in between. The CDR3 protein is CASSLGLDNEQFF. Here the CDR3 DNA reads TGTGCCAGCAGCTTAGGCCTCGACAATGAGCAGTTCTTC.

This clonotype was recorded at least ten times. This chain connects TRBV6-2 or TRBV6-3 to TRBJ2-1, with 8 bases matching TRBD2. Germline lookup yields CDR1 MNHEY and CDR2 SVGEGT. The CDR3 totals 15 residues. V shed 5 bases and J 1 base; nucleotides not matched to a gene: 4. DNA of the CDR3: TGTGCCAGCAGTCTACTAGCGGATTCCTACAATGAGCAGTTCTTC. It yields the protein CASSLLADSYNEQFF.

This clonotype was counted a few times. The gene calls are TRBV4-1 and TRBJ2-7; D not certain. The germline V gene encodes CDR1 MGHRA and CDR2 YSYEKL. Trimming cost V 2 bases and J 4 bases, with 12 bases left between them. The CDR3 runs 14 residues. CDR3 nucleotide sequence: TGCGCCAGCAGCCAATACGCAGAATTATACGAGCAGTACTTC. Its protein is CASSQYAELYEQYF.

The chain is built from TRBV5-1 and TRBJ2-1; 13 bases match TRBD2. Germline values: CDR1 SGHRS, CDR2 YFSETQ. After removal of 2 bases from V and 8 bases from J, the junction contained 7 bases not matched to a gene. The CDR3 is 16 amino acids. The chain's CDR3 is CASSFPTSGRTYEQFF. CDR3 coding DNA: TGCGCCAGCAGCTTTCCGACTAGCGGGAGGACCTATGAGCAGTTCTTC. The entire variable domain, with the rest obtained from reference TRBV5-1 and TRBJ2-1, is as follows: KAGVTQTPRYLIKTRGQQVTLSCSPISGHRSVSWYQQTPGQGLQFLFEYFSETQRNKGNFPGRFSGRQFSNSRSEMNVSTLELGDSALYLCASSFPTSGRTYEQFFGPGTRLTVL.

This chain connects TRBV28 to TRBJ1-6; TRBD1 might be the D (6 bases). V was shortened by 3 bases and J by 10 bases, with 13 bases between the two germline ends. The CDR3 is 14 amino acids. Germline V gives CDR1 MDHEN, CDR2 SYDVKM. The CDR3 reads CASSFLRGKSPLHF. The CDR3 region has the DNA TGTGCCAGCAGTTTCTTAAGGGGGAAATCACCCCTCCACTTT. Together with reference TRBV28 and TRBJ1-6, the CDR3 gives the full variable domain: DVKVTQSSRYLVKRTGEKVFLECVQDMDHENMFWYRQDPGLGLRLIYFSYDVKMKEKGDIPEGYSVSREKKERFSLILESASTNQTSMYLCASSFLRGKSPLHFGNGTRLTVT.

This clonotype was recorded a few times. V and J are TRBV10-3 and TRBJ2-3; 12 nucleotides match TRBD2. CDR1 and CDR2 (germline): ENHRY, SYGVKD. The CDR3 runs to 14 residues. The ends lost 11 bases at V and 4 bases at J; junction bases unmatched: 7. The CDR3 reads CAATSGRSADTQYF. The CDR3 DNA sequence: TGTGCCGCGACTAGCGGGAGAAGTGCAGATACGCAGTATTTT.

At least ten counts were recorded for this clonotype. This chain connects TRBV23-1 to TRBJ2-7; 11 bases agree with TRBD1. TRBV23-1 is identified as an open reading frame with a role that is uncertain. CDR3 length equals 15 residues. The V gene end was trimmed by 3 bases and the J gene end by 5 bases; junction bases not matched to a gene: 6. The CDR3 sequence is CASSQGDRGKHEQYF. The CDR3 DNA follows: TGCGCCAGCAGTCAGGGGGACAGGGGGAAGCACGAGCAGTACTTC.

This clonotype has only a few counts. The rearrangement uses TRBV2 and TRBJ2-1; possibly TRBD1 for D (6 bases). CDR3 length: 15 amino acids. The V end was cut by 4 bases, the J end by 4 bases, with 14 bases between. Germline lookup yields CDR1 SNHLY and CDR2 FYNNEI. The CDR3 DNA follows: TGTGCCAGCAGTGTGAGCAGGGGCCTATACAATGAGCAGTTCTTC. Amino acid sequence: CASSVSRGLYNEQFF. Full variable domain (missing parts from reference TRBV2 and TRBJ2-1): EPEVTQTPSHQVTQMGQEVILRCVPISNHLYFYWYRQILGQKVEFLVSFYNNEISEKSEIFDDQFSVERPDGSNFTLKIRSTKLEDSAMYFCASSVSRGLYNEQFFGPGTRLTVL.

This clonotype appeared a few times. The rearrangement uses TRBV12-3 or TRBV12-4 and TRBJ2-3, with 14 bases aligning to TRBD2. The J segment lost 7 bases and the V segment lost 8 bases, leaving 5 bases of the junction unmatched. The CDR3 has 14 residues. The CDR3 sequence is CASGTSGSSNTQYF. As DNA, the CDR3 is TGTGCCAGCGGGACTAGCGGGAGTTCAAATACGCAGTATTTT.

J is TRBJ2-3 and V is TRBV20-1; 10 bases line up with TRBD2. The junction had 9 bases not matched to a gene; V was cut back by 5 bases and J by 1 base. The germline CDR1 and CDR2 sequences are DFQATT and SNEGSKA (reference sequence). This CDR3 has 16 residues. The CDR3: CSAGHSGRPRTDTQYF. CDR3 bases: TGCAGTGCTGGACATAGCGGGAGGCCCCGCACAGATACGCAGTATTTT.

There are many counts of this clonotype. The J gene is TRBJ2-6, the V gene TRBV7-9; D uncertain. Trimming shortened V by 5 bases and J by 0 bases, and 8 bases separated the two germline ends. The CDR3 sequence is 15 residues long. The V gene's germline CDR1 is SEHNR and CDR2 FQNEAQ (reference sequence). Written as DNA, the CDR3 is TGTGCCAGCAGCAAGATCCCCTCTGGGGCCAACGTCCTGACTTTC. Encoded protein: CASSKIPSGANVLTF.